One and the same sample provided the 10 T cell receptor beta chains below, sequenced in a study of blood T cell repertoires in COVID-19. This table comes from immunoSEQ multiplex PCR, and its TCRdb copy is limited to in-frame clones, with some not included. The sample lists 80,000 to 100,000 clones, less than 85% occurring once. The sample consisted of peripheral blood. Receptors originate from a man in his 70s with active or convalescent COVID-19.

This sequence joins TRBV6-5 and TRBJ2-5; D perhaps matches TRBD2 (5 bases). The CDR3 loop spans 14 amino acids. The V and J ends lost 6 bases and 2 bases respectively, with 13 bases between them. Germline CDR1 reads MNHEY; CDR2 reads SVGAGI. DNA of the CDR3: TGTGCCAGCAGAAAATTAGCGTCACAAGAGACCCAGTACTTC. Its protein product is CASRKLASQETQYF.

The rearrangement links TRBV11-2 to TRBJ2-7; 8 positions match TRBD1. There are 15 residues in the CDR3. Per germline, CDR1 SGHAT and CDR2 FQNNGV. The V gene end was trimmed by 2 bases and the J gene end by 0 bases; junction bases not matched to a gene: 3. CDR3 sequence: CASSLRTGHSYEQYF. The CDR3 region has the DNA TGTGCCAGCAGCTTAAGGACAGGGCACTCCTACGAGCAGTACTTC. Combining the CDR3 with reference TRBV11-2 and TRBJ2-7 gives the whole variable domain EAGVAQSPRYKIIEKRQSVAFWCNPISGHATLYWYQQILGQGPKLLIQFQNNGVVDDSQLPKDRFSAERLKGVDSTLKIQPAKLEDSAVYLCASSLRTGHSYEQYFGPGTRLTVT.

The V gene is TRBV28, the J gene TRBJ2-7, with D unclear. The CDR3 contains 12 residues. Germline CDR1 is MDHEN and CDR2 is SYDVKM. With 6 bases removed from V and 5 bases from J, the gap between germline ends came to 11 bases. For the CDR3, the DNA is TGTGCCAGCAGCCCCGCCCGGGACGAGCAGTACTTC. It is translated as CASSPARDEQYF.

J is TRBJ1-2 and V is TRBV6-2 or TRBV6-3; possible D gene TRBD1, 6 bases. The CDR3 contains 15 residues. V lost 2 bases and J lost 0, with 10 bases in between. Germline V gene sequence: CDR1 MNHEY, CDR2 SVGEGT. The CDR3 region is CASSYGTPTNYGYTF. The CDR3 nucleotides are TGTGCCAGCAGTTACGGGACACCAACTAACTATGGCTACACCTTC.

The V call is TRBV6-2 or TRBV6-3, the J call TRBJ2-2; 8 nucleotides match TRBD1. CDR3 length equals 16 residues. V was pared by 5 bases and J by 2 bases, with 7 bases of the junction left unmatched. CDR1 and CDR2 (germline): MNHEY, SVGEGT. In DNA, the CDR3 is TGTGCCAGCAGTATAGGGTCAGGGGGCAACACCGGGGAGCTGTTTTTT. It yields the protein CASSIGSGGNTGELFF.

This clone was found once. The gene calls are TRBV7-3 and TRBJ2-3; no firm D call. V was pared by 4 bases and J by 6 bases, with 17 bases between. From germline, CDR1 is SGHTA and CDR2 FQGTGA. The CDR3 has 15 residues. The CDR3 spells CASSSPGSPADTQYF. The CDR3 bases are TGTGCCAGCAGCTCACCAGGTTCCCCCGCGGATACGCAGTATTTT.

The chain carries TRBV5-5 and TRBJ2-5; D perhaps matches TRBD2 (5 bases). The CDR3 extends over 14 amino acids. Trimming cost V 4 bases and J 2 bases, with 12 bases left between them. Germline loops: CDR1 SGHKS, CDR2 YYEKEE (reference sequence). The CDR3 region has the DNA TGTGCCAGCAGCGATTACGGGGAACAAGAGACCCAGTACTTC. Its protein product is CASSDYGEQETQYF.

The chain recombines TRBV4-1 with TRBJ1-4, with a weak D call TRBD1 (5 bases). Per germline, CDR1 MGHRA and CDR2 YSYEKL. The CDR3 totals 15 residues. Between the trimmed V and J ends, which lost 0 bases and 4 bases, there was a span of 9 bases. The CDR3 sequence: CASSQEGRDNEKLFF. In DNA, the CDR3 is TGCGCCAGCAGCCAAGAGGGGCGAGATAATGAAAAACTGTTTTTT.

The J gene is TRBJ1-3, the V gene TRBV6-5; D unresolved. Germline V gene data show CDR1 as MNHEY and CDR2 as SVGAGI. Trimming shortened V by 2 bases and J by 2 bases, and 10 bases separated the two germline ends. The CDR3 spans 15 residues. The CDR3 region is CASSYQASAGNTIYF. DNA for the CDR3: TGTGCCAGCAGTTACCAGGCGAGTGCTGGAAACACCATATATTTT.

The V and J genes are TRBV12-3 or TRBV12-4 and TRBJ1-2; D unresolved. This CDR3 spans 12 amino acids. V dropped 5 bases and J dropped 0 bases, with 4 bases sitting between them. The DNA of the CDR3 is TGTGCCAGCAGTCAGTCTAACTATGGCTACACCTTC. Translation gives CASSQSNYGYTF.